This TCR beta chain was profiled in a study of blood T cell repertoires in COVID-19 (dated by TCRdb to 2018 to 2021). Turning to the overall study: Samples from collaborators originated in the United States, Italy and Spain and spanned both the acute and convalescent phases of COVID-19. The prospective study material was composed of cDNA or gDNA derived from T cells, B-cell-depleted T cells, or PBMCs. The dataset comprised deeply sampled blood TCRbeta repertoires from subjects exposed to, actively infected with, or recovered from COVID-19. The repertoires were released in a freely available public database meant as a resource for research on the immune response to SARS-CoV-2. Samples came from the ongoing ImmuneRACE study (first 160 participants) plus 1,254 subjects from 6 global collaborators. The sample metadata nearly always contained a de-identified subject ID, COVID-19 status, age in years and sex. Where available, HLA class I and class II types were taken from metadata supplied by the sample provider and were not determined by assay-based typing.

On this clone itself: Its antigen specificity is not known. It has no much larger one-base neighbor in the sample; base qualities were not kept.

TCRbeta CDR3 regions were amplified from genomic DNA by means of the immunoSEQ Assay, a bias-controlled multiplex PCR. The authors processed their data as follows. Within the assay, amplification of reference gene primers was used to estimate how many nucleated cells each sample contained. Sequence reads were collapsed and filtered to measure the absolute abundance of every unique TCRbeta CDR3 rearrangement. For each sample, productive Simpson clonality was calculated as the square root of Simpson's diversity index over productive rearrangements. TCRdb carries this immuneACCESS record with in-frame sequences only. Its versions omit some clonotypes, under half of them owing to an unresolved V gene in the studies checked, with the rest unexplained. Clonal size and the V and J genes are those of that table, whereas D and trimming came from the DNA. The sample contains fewer than 90,000 clones, 90% to 95% of them found a single time. Of the sample, about 4.5% falls within the top ten clones.

The study at large found these results: How much clinical and demographic metadata was included differed by source and by participant, and the metadata was provided uncurated.

Collaborating institutions collected whole blood in K2EDTA tubes following their own protocols. For TCRbeta analysis, collaborators shipped samples as frozen whole blood, isolated PBMCs, or DNA extracted from either of those sample types. The CDR1 and CDR2 encoded by the germline V gene are MDHEN and SYDVKM. Reading from cysteine to phenylalanine, the CDR3 counts 14 amino acids. Only the CDR3 DNA is retained, 42 bases long and in frame from the first base. V and J lose 5 bases and 8 bases, and a span of 16 bases separates them. The origin of this receptor is a human donor with active COVID-19. The donor label of this sample is uncertain. Sequencing used peripheral blood. The sequence is built from TRBV28 and TRBJ1-3, and TRBD1 may be the D gene, going by 6 matching bases. The nucleotide sequence reads as follows: TGTGCCAGCAGTACGACAGGTCCCTTAGACACCATATATTTT. This sequence encodes CASSTTGPLDTIYF.